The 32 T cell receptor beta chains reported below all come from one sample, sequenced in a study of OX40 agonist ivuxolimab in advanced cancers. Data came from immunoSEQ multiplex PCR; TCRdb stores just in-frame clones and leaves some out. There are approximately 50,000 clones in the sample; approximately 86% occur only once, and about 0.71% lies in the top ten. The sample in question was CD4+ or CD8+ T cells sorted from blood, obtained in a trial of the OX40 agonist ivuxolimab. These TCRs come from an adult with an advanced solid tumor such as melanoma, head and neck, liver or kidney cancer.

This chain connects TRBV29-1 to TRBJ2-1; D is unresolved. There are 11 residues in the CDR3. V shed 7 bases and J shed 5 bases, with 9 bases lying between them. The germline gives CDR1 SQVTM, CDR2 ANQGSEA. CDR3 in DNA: TGCAGCGCTCAGGAAAACAATGAGCAGTTCTTC. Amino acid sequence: CSAQENNEQFF.

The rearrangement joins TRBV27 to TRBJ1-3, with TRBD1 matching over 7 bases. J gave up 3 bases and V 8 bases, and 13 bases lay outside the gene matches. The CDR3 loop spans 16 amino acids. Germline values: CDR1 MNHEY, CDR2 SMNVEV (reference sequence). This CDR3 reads CASRKQGLSDGNTIYF. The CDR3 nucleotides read TGTGCCAGCCGAAAACAGGGGCTATCGGATGGAAACACCATATATTTT.

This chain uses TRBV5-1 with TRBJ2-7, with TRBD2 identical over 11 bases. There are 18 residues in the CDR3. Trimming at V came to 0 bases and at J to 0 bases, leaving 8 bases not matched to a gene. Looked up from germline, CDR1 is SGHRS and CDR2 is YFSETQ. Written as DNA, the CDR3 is TGCGCCAGCAGCTTGGTCAGACCCGGGACTAGCGGCTCCTACGAGCAGTACTTC. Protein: CASSLVRPGTSGSYEQYF.

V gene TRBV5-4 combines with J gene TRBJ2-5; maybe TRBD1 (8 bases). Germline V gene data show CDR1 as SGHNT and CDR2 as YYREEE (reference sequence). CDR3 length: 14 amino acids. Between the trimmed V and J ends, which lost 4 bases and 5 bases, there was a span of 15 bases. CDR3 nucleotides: TGTGCCAGCAGCCTCACAGGGGGAGGGGAGACCCAGTACTTC. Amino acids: CASSLTGGGETQYF.

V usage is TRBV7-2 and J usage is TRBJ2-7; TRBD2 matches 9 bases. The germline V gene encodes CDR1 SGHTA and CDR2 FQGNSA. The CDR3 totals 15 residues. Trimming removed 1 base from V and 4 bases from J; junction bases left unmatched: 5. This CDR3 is CASSLVAGEQYEQYF. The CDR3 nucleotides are TGTGCCAGCAGCTTAGTAGCGGGAGAACAATACGAGCAGTACTTC.

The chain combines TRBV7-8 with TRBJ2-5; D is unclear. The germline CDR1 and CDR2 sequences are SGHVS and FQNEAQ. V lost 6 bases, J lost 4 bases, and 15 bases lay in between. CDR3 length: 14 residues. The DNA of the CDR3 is TGTGCCAGCAGTCGTCGGTCAAGGGCAGAGACCCAGTACTTC. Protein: CASSRRSRAETQYF.

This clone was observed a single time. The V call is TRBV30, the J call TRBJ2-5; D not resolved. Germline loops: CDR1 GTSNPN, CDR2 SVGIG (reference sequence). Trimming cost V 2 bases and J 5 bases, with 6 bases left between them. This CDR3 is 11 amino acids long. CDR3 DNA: TGTGCCTGGAGTCATGAGGAGACCCAGTACTTC. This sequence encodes CAWSHEETQYF.

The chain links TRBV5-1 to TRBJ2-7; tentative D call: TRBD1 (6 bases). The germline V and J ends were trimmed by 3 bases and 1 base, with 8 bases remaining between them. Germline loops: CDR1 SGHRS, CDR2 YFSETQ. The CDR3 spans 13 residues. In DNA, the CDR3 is TGCGCCAGCAGCTGGGACAAATCCTACGAGCAGTACTTC. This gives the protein CASSWDKSYEQYF.

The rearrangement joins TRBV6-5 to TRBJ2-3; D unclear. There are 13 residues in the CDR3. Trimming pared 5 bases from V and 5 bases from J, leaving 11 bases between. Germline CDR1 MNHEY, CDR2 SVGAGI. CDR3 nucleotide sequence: TGTGCCAGCAGTGAGACAACGGGAGATACGCAGTATTTT. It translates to CASSETTGDTQYF.

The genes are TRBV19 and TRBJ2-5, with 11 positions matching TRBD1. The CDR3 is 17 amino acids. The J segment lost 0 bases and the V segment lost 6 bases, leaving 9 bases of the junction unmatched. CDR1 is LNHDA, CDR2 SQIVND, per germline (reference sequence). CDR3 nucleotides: TGTGCCAGTAGCAGGACAGGGGGCGCCTTCAACCAAGAGACCCAGTACTTC. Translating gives CASSRTGGAFNQETQYF.

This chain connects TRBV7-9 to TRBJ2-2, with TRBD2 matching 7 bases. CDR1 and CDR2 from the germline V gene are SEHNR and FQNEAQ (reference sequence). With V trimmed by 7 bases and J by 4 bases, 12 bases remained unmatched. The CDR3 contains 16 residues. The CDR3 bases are TGTGCCAGCAACCCGGGCGACCTAGCGGTCACCGGGGAGCTGTTTTTT. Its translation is CASNPGDLAVTGELFF.

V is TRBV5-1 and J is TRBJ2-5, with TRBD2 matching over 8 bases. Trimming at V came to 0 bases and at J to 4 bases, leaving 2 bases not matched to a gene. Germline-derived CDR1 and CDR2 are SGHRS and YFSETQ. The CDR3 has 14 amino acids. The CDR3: CASSLDLAGETQYF. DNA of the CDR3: TGCGCCAGCAGCTTGGATCTAGCGGGAGAGACCCAGTACTTC. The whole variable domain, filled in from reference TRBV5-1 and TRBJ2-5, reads KAGVTQTPRYLIKTRGQQVTLSCSPISGHRSVSWYQQTPGQGLQFLFEYFSETQRNKGNFPGRFSGRQFSNSRSEMNVSTLELGDSALYLCASSLDLAGETQYFGPGTRLLVL.

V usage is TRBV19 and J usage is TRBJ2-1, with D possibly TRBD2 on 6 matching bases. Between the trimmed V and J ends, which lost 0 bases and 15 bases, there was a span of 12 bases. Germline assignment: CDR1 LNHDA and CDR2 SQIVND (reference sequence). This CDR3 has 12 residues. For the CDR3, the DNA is TGTGCCAGTAGTATAGAGGCGGGACGCTGGTTCTTC. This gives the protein CASSIEAGRWFF.

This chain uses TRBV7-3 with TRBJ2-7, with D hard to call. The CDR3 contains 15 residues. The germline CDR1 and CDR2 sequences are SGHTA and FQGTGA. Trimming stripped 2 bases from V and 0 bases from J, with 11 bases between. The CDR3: CASSLAQGPSYEQYF. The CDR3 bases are TGTGCCAGCAGCTTAGCCCAAGGGCCCTCCTACGAGCAGTACTTC.

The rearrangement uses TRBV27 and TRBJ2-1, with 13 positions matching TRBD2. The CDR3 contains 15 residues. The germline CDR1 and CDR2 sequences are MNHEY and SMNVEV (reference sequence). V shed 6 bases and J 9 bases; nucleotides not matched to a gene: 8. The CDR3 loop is CASRLTSGRMGEQFF. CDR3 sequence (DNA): TGTGCCAGCAGGTTGACTAGCGGGAGGATGGGTGAGCAGTTCTTC.

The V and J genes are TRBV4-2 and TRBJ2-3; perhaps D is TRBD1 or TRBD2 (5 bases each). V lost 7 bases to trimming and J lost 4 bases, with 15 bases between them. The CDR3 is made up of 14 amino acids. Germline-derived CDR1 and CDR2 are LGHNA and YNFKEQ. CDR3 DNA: TGTGCCAGCACCCCCGAGGGGTACGCAGATACGCAGTATTTT. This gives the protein CASTPEGYADTQYF.

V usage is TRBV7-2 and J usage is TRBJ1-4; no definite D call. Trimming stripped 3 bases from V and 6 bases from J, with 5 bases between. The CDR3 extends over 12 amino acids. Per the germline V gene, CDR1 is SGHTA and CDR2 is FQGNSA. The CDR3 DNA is TGTGCCAGCAGCTTTTCAGATGAAAAACTGTTTTTT. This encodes CASSFSDEKLFF.

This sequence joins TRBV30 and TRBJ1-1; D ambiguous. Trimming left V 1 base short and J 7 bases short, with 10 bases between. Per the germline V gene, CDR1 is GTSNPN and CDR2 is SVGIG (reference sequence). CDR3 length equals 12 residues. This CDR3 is CAWSGEWGEAFF. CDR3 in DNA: TGTGCCTGGAGTGGGGAATGGGGTGAAGCTTTCTTT.

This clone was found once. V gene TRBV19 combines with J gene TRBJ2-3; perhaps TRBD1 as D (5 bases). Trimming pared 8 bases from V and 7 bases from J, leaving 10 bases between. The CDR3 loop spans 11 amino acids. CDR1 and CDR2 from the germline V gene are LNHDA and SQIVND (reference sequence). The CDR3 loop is CASSQGHTQYF. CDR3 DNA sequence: TGTGCCAGTTCTCAGGGTCATACGCAGTATTTT.

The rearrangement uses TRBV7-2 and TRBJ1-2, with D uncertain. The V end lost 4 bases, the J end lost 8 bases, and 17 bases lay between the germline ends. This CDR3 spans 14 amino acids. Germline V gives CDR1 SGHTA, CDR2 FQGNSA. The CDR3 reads CASSSYVPRRGYTF. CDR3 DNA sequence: TGTGCCAGCAGCTCCTACGTCCCCCGGCGAGGCTACACCTTC.

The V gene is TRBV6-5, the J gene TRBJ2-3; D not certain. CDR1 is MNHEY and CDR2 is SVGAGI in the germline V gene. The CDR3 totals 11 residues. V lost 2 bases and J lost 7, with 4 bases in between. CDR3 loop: CASSYVNTQYF. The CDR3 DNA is TGTGCCAGCAGTTACGTGAATACGCAGTATTTT.

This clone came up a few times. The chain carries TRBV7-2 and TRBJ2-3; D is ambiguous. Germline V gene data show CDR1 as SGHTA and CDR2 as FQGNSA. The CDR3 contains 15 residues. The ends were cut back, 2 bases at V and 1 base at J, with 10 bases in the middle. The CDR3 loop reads CASSLFSGRTDTQYF. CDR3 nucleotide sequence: TGTGCCAGCAGCTTATTTTCGGGCCGCACAGATACGCAGTATTTT.

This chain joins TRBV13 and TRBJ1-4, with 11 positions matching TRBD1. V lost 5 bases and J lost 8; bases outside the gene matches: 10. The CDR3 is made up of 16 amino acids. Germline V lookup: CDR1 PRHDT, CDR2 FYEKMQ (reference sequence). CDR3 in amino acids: CASSGRWTGGVEKLFF. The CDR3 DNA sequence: TGTGCCAGCAGCGGTCGTTGGACAGGGGGCGTGGAAAAACTGTTTTTT.

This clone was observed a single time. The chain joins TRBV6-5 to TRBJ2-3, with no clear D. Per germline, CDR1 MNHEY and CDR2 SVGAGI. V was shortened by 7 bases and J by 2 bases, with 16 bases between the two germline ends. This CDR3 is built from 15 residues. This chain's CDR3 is CASTQPTPTTDTQYF. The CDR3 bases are TGTGCCAGCACCCAGCCAACCCCCACCACAGATACGCAGTATTTT.

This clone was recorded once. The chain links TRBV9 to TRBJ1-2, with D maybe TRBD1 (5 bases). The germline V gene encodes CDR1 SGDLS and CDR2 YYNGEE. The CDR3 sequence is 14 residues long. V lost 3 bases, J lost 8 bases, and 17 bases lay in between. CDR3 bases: TGTGCCAGCAGCGGCCCCGGGACCAACGGAGGCTACACCTTC. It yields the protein CASSGPGTNGGYTF.

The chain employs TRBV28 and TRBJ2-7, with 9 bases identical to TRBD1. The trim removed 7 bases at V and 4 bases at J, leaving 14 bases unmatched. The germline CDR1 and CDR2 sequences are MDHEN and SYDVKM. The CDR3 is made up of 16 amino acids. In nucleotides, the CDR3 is TGTGCCAGCAATTTCCAAATGACAGGGGGAATTTACGAGCAGTACTTC. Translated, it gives CASNFQMTGGIYEQYF.

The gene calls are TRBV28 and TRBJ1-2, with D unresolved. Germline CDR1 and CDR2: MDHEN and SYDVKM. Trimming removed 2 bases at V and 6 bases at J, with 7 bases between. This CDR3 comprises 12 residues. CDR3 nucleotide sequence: TGTGCCAGCAGTTTAAGGGTGAATGGCTACACCTTC. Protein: CASSLRVNGYTF.

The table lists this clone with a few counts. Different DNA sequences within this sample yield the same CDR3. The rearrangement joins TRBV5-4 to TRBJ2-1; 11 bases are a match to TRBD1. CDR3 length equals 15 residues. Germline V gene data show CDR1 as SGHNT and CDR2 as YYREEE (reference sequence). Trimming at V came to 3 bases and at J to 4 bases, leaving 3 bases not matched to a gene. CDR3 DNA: TGTGCCAGCAGCTCCGGGACAGGGGGGTACAATGAGCAGTTCTTC. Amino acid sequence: CASSSGTGGYNEQFF.

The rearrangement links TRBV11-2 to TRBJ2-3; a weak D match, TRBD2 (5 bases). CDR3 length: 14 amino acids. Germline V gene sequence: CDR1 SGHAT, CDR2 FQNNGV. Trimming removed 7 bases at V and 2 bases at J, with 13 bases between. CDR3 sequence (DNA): TGTGCCAGCATCGGAAGGCGGGCCACAGATACGCAGTATTTT. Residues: CASIGRRATDTQYF.

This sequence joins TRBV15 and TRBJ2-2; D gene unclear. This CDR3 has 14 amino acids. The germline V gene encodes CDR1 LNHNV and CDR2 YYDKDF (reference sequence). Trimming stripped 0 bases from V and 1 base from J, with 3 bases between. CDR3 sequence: CATSRDKNTGELFF. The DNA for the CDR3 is TGTGCCACCAGCAGAGATAAGAACACCGGGGAGCTGTTTTTT.

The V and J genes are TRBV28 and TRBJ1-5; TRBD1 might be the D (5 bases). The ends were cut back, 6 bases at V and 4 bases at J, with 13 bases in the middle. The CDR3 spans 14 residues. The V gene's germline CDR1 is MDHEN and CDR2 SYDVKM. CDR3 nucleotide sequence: TGTGCCAGCAGCCTCGGGGGTATGAATCAGCCCCAGCATTTT. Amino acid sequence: CASSLGGMNQPQHF. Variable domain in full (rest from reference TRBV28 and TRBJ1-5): DVKVTQSSRYLVKRTGEKVFLECVQDMDHENMFWYRQDPGLGLRLIYFSYDVKMKEKGDIPEGYSVSREKKERFSLILESASTNQTSMYLCASSLGGMNQPQHFGDGTRLSIL.

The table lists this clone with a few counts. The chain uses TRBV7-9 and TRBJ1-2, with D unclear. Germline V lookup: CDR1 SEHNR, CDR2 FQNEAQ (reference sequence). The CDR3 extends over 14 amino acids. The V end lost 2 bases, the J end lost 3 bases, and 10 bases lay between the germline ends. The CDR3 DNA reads TGTGCCAGCAGCTTAAGAGGGAGAGACTATGGCTACACCTTC. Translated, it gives CASSLRGRDYGYTF.